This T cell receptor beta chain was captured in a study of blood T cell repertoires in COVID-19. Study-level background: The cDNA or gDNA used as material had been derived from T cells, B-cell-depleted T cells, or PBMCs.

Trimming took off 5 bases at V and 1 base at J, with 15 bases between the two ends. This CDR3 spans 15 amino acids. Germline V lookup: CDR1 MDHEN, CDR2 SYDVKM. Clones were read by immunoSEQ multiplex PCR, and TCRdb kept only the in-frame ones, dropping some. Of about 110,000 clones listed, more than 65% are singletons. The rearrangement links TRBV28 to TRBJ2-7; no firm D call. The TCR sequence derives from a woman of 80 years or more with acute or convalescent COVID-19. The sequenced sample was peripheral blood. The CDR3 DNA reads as TGTGCCAGCAGTCCCCGGCCTAGTCATTCCTACGAGCAGTACTTC. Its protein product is CASSPRPSHSYEQYF.